The rows below give T cell receptor beta chains drawn from one sample of a study of cytomegalovirus exposure and HLA in healthy donors. TCRdb's table, derived via immunoSEQ multiplex PCR, lists solely in-frame clones and lacks some. The profile shows over 100,000 clones, about four fifths of them singletons. The sequencing input was PBMCs. The receptors come from a woman in her thirties in good health and CMV-seronegative. Both conserved end residues are part of each CDR3. D genes are given only for firm matches. Size is stated for part of the rows, as once, few or many counts, or as a class when the clone is expanded.

15	TRBD1	TRBV28	TRBJ2-4	-	TGTGCCAGCAGCCGTGGGACAGGTGGTTTGGACATTCAGTACTTC	CASSRGTGGLDIQYF
14	-	TRBV11-3	TRBJ2-2	-	TGTGCCAGCAGCCTGACACCCAACACCGGGGAGCTGTTTTTT	CASSLTPNTGELFF
15	TRBD2	TRBV11-2	TRBJ2-5	-	TGTGCCAGCAGCTTAAGCCTAGCGGGGCAAGAGACCCAGTACTTC	CASSLSLAGQETQYF
14	TRBD1	TRBV5-1	TRBJ2-2	-	TGCGCCAGCAGCTTGGGACAGGGCGCCGGGGAGCTGTTTTTT	CASSLGQGAGELFF
13	-	TRBV7-9	TRBJ1-2	-	TGTGCCAGCAGCCAGCGGACAGCTTATGGCTACACCTTC	CASSQRTAYGYTF
14	-	TRBV12-2	TRBJ2-2	few	TGTGCAAGTCCCAGGGGTCCGGGGACCGGGGAGCTGTTTTTT	CASPRGPGTGELFF
16	TRBD2	TRBV19	TRBJ2-2	-	TGTGCCAGTAGTACCTCACTAGCGGGGGGAACCGGGGAGCTGTTTTTT	CASSTSLAGGTGELFF
13	-	TRBV9	TRBJ1-1	-	TGTGCCAGCAGCGTAGATATTAGTACTGAAGCTTTCTTT	CASSVDISTEAFF
16	-	TRBV5-4	TRBJ2-7	-	TGTGCCAGCAGCCCGACCCTTAGCGGCCCCGCCTACGAGCAGTACTTC	CASSPTLSGPAYEQYF
13	TRBD1	TRBV18	TRBJ2-7	-	TGTGCCAGCTCACTTGGGACAGGCCACGAGCAGTACTTC	CASSLGTGHEQYF
16	TRBD2	TRBV6-5	TRBJ2-1	-	TGTGCCAGCAGTTACTCCGTGGGACTAGCGAACAATGAGCAGTTCTTC	CASSYSVGLANNEQFF
20	-	TRBV5-1	TRBJ2-2	-	TGCGCCAGCAGCTTCACAGGGGCCCTTACGGGAGCCGCGAACACCGGGGAGCTGTTTTTT	CASSFTGALTGAANTGELFF
17	TRBD2	TRBV5-4	TRBJ2-1	-	TGTGCCAGCAGCCTGGGACTAGCGGAGCCCTCCTACAATGAGCAGTTCTTC	CASSLGLAEPSYNEQFF
14	TRBD2	TRBV5-1	TRBJ2-7	-	TGCGCCAGCAGCCCCGGGACTAGCGGGAACGAGCAGTACTTC	CASSPGTSGNEQYF
13	-	TRBV6-5	TRBJ2-3	-	TGTGCCAGCAGTCGTACTAGCACAGATACGCAGTATTTT	CASSRTSTDTQYF
15	TRBD2	TRBV6-4	TRBJ2-1	-	TGTGCCAGCAGTGAATGGACTAGCGAGGTCAATGAGCAGTTCTTC	CASSEWTSEVNEQFF
17	TRBD1	TRBV7-6	TRBJ2-7	-	TGTGCCAGCAGCTCAGCATCGCCGGGACAGGGTGCCTACGAGCAGTACTTC	CASSSASPGQGAYEQYF
16	TRBD2	TRBV7-2	TRBJ2-5	-	TGTGCCAGCAGCTTACAGCCTGGCGGGAGGGGAGAGACCCAGTACTTC	CASSLQPGGRGETQYF
16	-	TRBV9	TRBJ2-3	-	TGTGCCAGCAGCCCAAGGGAGGGGGGCACCACAGATACGCAGTATTTT	CASSPREGGTTDTQYF
15	TRBD1	TRBV28	TRBJ2-5	-	TGTGCCAGCAGTTTAGGACAGGGGCCACAAGAGACCCAGTACTTC	CASSLGQGPQETQYF
15	-	TRBV5-4	TRBJ2-7	-	TGTGCCAGCAGCTCAAAAGCGGAAAGCTCCTACGAGCAGTACTTC	CASSSKAESSYEQYF
16	TRBD1	TRBV7-9	TRBJ2-2	-	TGTGCCAGCAGAAACCCGGGACAGGGCTTCACCGGGGAGCTGTTTTTT	CASRNPGQGFTGELFF
18	-	TRBV5-1	TRBJ2-7	-	TGCGCCAGCAGCTTGTTGTCGATAGCGGAGCCCCTTACCTACGAGCAGTACTTC	CASSLLSIAEPLTYEQYF
17	TRBD2	TRBV4-3	TRBJ2-5	-	TGCGCCAGCAGCCACTCCGGCACTAGCGGTCACCAAGAGACCCAGTACTTC	CASSHSGTSGHQETQYF